The T cell receptor (beta chain) under discussion was sequenced for a study of T-cell memory formation after mild COVID-19. Germline V gives CDR1 LNHDA, CDR2 SQIVND (reference sequence). Trimming cost V 7 bases and J 4 bases; bases outside gene matches: 3. The CDR3 totals 13 residues. TCRdb re-called the 5' RACE reads through MiXCR, storing one row per CDR3 protein. The repertoire holds just over 200,000 distinct CDR3 sequences, with 9.5% to 10% as singletons. Sequencing was done on a sample of PBMCs or a T cell subset sorted from them (not recorded which). This chain connects TRBV19 to TRBJ1-1; TRBD1 aligns across 10 bases. The source is a man between 18 and 29 years old who had mild COVID-19 (a few samples of this study predate the infection). Cell type and time point are not known. The CDR3, as DNA: TGTGCCAGTAAGAGGGACAGGGGCACTGAAGCTTTCTTT. Amino acid sequence: CASKRDRGTEAFF.